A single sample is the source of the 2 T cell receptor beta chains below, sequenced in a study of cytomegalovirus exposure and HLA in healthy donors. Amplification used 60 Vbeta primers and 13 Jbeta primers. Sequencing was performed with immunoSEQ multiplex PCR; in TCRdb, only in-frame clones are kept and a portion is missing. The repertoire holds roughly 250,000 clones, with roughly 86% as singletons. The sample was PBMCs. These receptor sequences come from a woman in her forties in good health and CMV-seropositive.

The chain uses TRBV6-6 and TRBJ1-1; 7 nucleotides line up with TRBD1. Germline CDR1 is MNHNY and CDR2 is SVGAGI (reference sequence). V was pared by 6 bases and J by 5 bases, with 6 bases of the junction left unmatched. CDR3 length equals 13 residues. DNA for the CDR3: TGTGCCAGCAGGGCCGACAGGGCTACTGAAGCTTTCTTT. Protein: CASRADRATEAFF.

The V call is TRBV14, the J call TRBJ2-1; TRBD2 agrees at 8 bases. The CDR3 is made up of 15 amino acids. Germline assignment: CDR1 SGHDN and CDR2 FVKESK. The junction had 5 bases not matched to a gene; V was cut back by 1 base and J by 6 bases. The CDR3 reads CASSQVPGLGNEQFF. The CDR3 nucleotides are TGTGCCAGCAGCCAAGTCCCGGGACTAGGCAATGAGCAGTTCTTC.